This T cell receptor beta chain was sequenced for a study of blood T cells in healthy people across ages. The donors, healthy Caucasians from Russia, were aged about 6 to 95. This CDR3 has 17 amino acids. Germline lookup yields CDR1 SEHNR and CDR2 FQNEAQ (reference sequence). V was shortened by 8 bases and J by 0 bases, with 22 bases between the two germline ends. It was with a sample-barcoded 5' primer and a J-beta primer mix that a second PCR of about 7 to 12 cycles was run. Template switching added a 12-random-nucleotide identifier to every cDNA molecule. MiXCR, run by TCRdb on the 5' RACE reads, gives a single entry per CDR3 protein. Among over 1,200,000 distinct CDR3 sequences, approximately 59% were seen once, and the ten largest hold over 6.5%.

The sequencing sample was made of blood. The V gene is TRBV7-9, the J gene TRBJ2-5; tentatively, D is TRBD2 (5 bases). The sequence was collected from a man younger than 35 in good health. The CDR3 loop reads CASELIRGLENQETQYF. The CDR3 DNA reads as TGTGCCAGCGAACTAATACGGGGTCTAGAAAACCAAGAGACCCAGTACTTC. The full variable domain, rest sourced from reference TRBV7-9 and TRBJ2-5, is DTGVSQNPRHKITKRGQNVTFRCDPISEHNRLYWYRQTLGQGPEFLTYFQNEAQLEKSRLLSDRFSAERPKGSFSTLEIQRTEQGDSAMYLCASELIRGLENQETQYFGPGTRLLVL.